This T cell receptor beta chain was identified in a study of cytomegalovirus exposure and HLA in healthy donors. Study conclusions and caveats: Trimming of TCR beta V- and J-genes showed a link, identified in a later analysis, to a missense DCLRE1C variant.

V lost 2 bases to trimming and J lost 7 bases; unmatched junction nucleotides: 2. The germline CDR1 and CDR2 sequences are WNHNN and SYGVQD (reference sequence). The CDR3 spans 15 residues. Concerning this clone itself: Its antigen is not known.

It was with 60 Vbeta and 13 Jbeta primers that the PCR ran. Clones were read by immunoSEQ multiplex PCR, and TCRdb kept only the in-frame ones, dropping some. The sample has about 130,000 clones, around 84% seen once. Sequenced material: PBMCs. This chain connects TRBV10-1 to TRBJ2-1, with 13 bases fitting TRBD2. This clonotype was obtained from a man aged 50 to 59 in good health and CMV-seronegative. The CDR3 reads CASSETSGGGNEQFF. Here the CDR3 DNA reads TGCGCCAGCAGTGAGACTAGCGGGGGGGGAAATGAGCAGTTCTTC.